This T cell receptor beta chain was profiled in a study of blood T cell repertoires in COVID-19. In its sample, this clone was seen once. The CDR3 spans 15 residues. Germline V gene data show CDR1 as SGDLS and CDR2 as YYNGEE. Trimming took 4 bases from V and 7 from J, leaving 20 bases between them. TCRdb's copy holds only in-frame clones and misses some; the assay was immunoSEQ multiplex PCR. The sample has roughly 220,000 clones; about 79% are singletons. This clonotype was sampled from a middle-aged woman with acute COVID-19. Sequenced material: PBMCs or T cells enriched from blood (not recorded which). The rearrangement joins TRBV9 to TRBJ1-1; possibly TRBD1 for D (6 bases). CDR3 in amino acids: CASSTHQGPSIEAFF. CDR3 in DNA: TGTGCCAGCAGCACACACCAGGGGCCCTCTATTGAAGCTTTCTTT.